The 18 T cell receptor beta chains below all came from one sample that was sequenced in a study of T cells in Graves' hyperthyroidism and ophthalmopathy. Amplification of TCR beta CDR3 regions was performed using RNA transcripts as template. First-round RT-PCR with HTBI primers amplified the TCR CDR3 region. TCRdb fed the multiplex PCR reads into MiXCR, producing one record per CDR3 protein. The data show hundreds of thousands of distinct CDR3 sequences, more than 14% seen once. Sequenced material: blood. Receptors were obtained from a woman aged 50 to 60 with Graves' ophthalmopathy.

In DNA, the CDR3 is TGTGCCAGCAGCCCCCTAGCGGGAGGGCCCAAGAACACCGGGGAGCTGTTTTTT. Its protein is CASSPLAGGPKNTGELFF. The V call is TRBV6-1, the J call TRBJ2-2; TRBD2 aligns across 12 bases. CDR3 length: 18 residues. V shed 6 bases, J shed 1 base, and the junction held 9 bases outside the gene matches. Per the germline V gene, CDR1 is MNHNS and CDR2 is SASEGT.

This clonotype was picked up many times. The rearrangement links TRBV7-9 to TRBJ2-1; D possibly corresponds to TRBD1 (7 bases). The CDR3 has 13 amino acids. V was clipped by 6 bases and J by 4 bases, with 10 bases between them. Germline CDR1 and CDR2: SEHNR and FQNEAQ (reference sequence). The CDR3 region is CASRRGQYNEQFF. CDR3 bases: TGTGCCAGCAGGCGGGGACAGTACAATGAGCAGTTCTTC.

The chain recombines TRBV7-9 with TRBJ2-5, with 10 bases fitting TRBD2. Germline V lookup: CDR1 SEHNR, CDR2 FQNEAQ (reference sequence). This CDR3 region has 15 residues. The V gene end was trimmed by 4 bases and the J gene end by 5 bases; junction bases not matched to a gene: 7. The CDR3 DNA follows: TGTGCCAGCAGCTACAGACTAGCGGGTAGGGAGACCCAGTACTTC. This codes for CASSYRLAGRETQYF.

The gene calls are TRBV9 and TRBJ1-5, with 7 bases lining up with TRBD1. The V gene end was trimmed by 6 bases and the J gene end by 3 bases; junction bases not matched to a gene: 9. The germline CDR1 and CDR2 sequences are SGDLS and YYNGEE. The CDR3 spans 15 residues. CDR3 in amino acids: CASTTGNGANQPQHF. For the CDR3, the DNA is TGTGCCAGCACGACAGGGAATGGGGCCAATCAGCCCCAGCATTTT.

This clonotype was detected many times. The chain links TRBV20-1 to TRBJ2-3; 11 bases are a match to TRBD2. The CDR3 extends over 15 amino acids. Germline trimming cut 4 bases from V and 2 bases from J; bases unmatched to any gene: 5. Looked up from germline, CDR1 is DFQATT and CDR2 is SNEGSKA (reference sequence). In nucleotides, the CDR3 is TGCAGTGCTAAGACTAGCGGGGTTCACACAGATACGCAGTATTTT. Protein sequence: CSAKTSGVHTDTQYF.

Many counts were recorded for this clonotype. This chain joins TRBV12-3 or TRBV12-4 and TRBJ2-5, with 8 bases matching TRBD1. J was trimmed by 6 bases and V by 5 bases; bases with no gene match: 14. The CDR3 loop spans 16 amino acids. The CDR3 nucleotides are TGTGCCAGCAGTCACCGGGACAGGCTATCTGTAAAGACCCAGTACTTC. Its translation: CASSHRDRLSVKTQYF.

This clonotype has ten or more counts. The rearrangement joins TRBV20-1 to TRBJ1-5; D is ambiguous. CDR3 length: 14 residues. V was trimmed by 0 bases and J by 1 base, leaving 7 bases between them. Per the germline V gene, CDR1 is DFQATT and CDR2 is SNEGSKA (reference sequence). In DNA, the CDR3 is TGCAGTGCTAGAGATTTACTCAGCAATCAGCCCCAGCATTTT. Amino acids: CSARDLLSNQPQHF.

The rearrangement uses TRBV9 and TRBJ2-7, with D unclear. The CDR3 runs 12 residues. Germline V lookup: CDR1 SGDLS, CDR2 YYNGEE. The V gene lost 3 bases and the J gene lost 7 bases, with 11 bases spanning the gap. The CDR3 loop is CASSASIGEQYF. In DNA, the CDR3 is TGTGCCAGCAGCGCCTCTATTGGGGAGCAGTACTTC.

This clonotype was observed a few times. A much bigger clone sits one base away, suggesting this may be a read error. The chain is built from TRBV20-1 and TRBJ2-5; tentative D call: TRBD2 (5 bases). Germline values: CDR1 DFQATT, CDR2 SNEGSKA (reference sequence). CDR3 length: 13 amino acids. CDR3 loop: CSASRTVQEAQYF. The CDR3 DNA is TGCAGTGCTAGTCGGACTGTCCAAGAGGCCCAGTACTTC.

The chain has TRBV18 and TRBJ2-2; D call uncertain. This CDR3 region has 16 residues. V lost 5 bases and J lost 0, with 13 bases in between. Germline CDR1 reads KGHSH; CDR2 reads LQKENI. The CDR3 spells CASSRALGSNTGELFF. The CDR3 nucleotides are TGTGCCAGCTCAAGAGCGCTGGGGTCGAACACCGGGGAGCTGTTTTTT.

This clonotype was recorded at least ten times. The chain uses TRBV5-1 and TRBJ1-1; D is ambiguous. The length of the CDR3 is 13 residues. V was pared by 1 base and J by 4 bases, with 8 bases between. Looked up from germline, CDR1 is SGHRS and CDR2 is YFSETQ. The CDR3 region has the DNA TGCGCCAGCAGCTTGCTGACGAGCACTGAAGCTTTCTTT. Translation: CASSLLTSTEAFF. The full variable domain, rest sourced from reference TRBV5-1 and TRBJ1-1, is KAGVTQTPRYLIKTRGQQVTLSCSPISGHRSVSWYQQTPGQGLQFLFEYFSETQRNKGNFPGRFSGRQFSNSRSEMNVSTLELGDSALYLCASSLLTSTEAFFGQGTRLTVV.

This clonotype was seen many times. J is TRBJ2-1 and V is TRBV5-1; unclear D gene. CDR1 and CDR2 (germline): SGHRS, YFSETQ. V was trimmed by 0 bases and J by 2 bases, leaving 3 bases between them. The CDR3 spans 13 residues. The CDR3 loop is CASSLEPYNEQFF. The CDR3 region has the DNA TGCGCCAGCAGCTTGGAACCCTACAATGAGCAGTTCTTC.

The sample holds many counts of this clonotype. This chain uses TRBV30 with TRBJ1-6; 9 positions match TRBD1. The trim removed 3 bases at V and 4 bases at J, leaving 7 bases unmatched. Per germline, CDR1 GTSNPN and CDR2 SVGIG (reference sequence). The CDR3 runs to 16 residues. CDR3 coding DNA: TGTGCCTGGAGGGACAGGGGTGGCTTTTATAATTCACCCCTCCACTTT. As protein: CAWRDRGGFYNSPLHF.

This clonotype was counted ten times or more. V and J are TRBV7-9 and TRBJ2-7; 9 nucleotides agree with TRBD2. The CDR3 extends over 14 amino acids. The V gene end was trimmed by 3 bases and the J gene end by 6 bases; junction bases not matched to a gene: 6. Germline CDR1 reads SEHNR; CDR2 reads FQNEAQ (reference sequence). The CDR3 sequence: CASSLREGRGEQYF. CDR3 sequence (DNA): TGTGCCAGCAGCTTGCGGGAGGGCCGTGGCGAGCAGTACTTC.

This clonotype was counted ten times or more. The rearrangement joins TRBV2 to TRBJ2-7; 12 bases fit TRBD1. V was pared by 6 bases and J by 0 bases, with 3 bases of the junction left unmatched. This CDR3 has 15 amino acids. The germline V gene has CDR1 SNHLY and CDR2 FYNNEI. The CDR3 here is CASRPGQGASYEQYF. The CDR3, as DNA: TGTGCCAGCAGGCCGGGACAGGGGGCCTCCTACGAGCAGTACTTC.

The chain carries TRBV29-1 and TRBJ2-1; the match to TRBD2 covers 7 bases. The ends lost 7 bases at V and 3 bases at J; junction bases unmatched: 9. The CDR3 has 14 amino acids. In germline, CDR1 is SQVTM, CDR2 ANQGSEA. In DNA form, the CDR3 reads TGCAGCGGATTCCTCCGGGACTACTACAATGAGCAGTTCTTC. This codes for CSGFLRDYYNEQFF.

In its sample, this clonotype was seen a few times. The gene calls are TRBV19 and TRBJ2-1; 12 bases line up with TRBD1. The CDR3 has 16 residues. Trimming removed 5 bases from V and 6 bases from J; junction bases left unmatched: 8. Germline CDR1 reads LNHDA; CDR2 reads SQIVND (reference sequence). Here the CDR3 DNA reads TGTGCCAGTAGTCCCTCCCGGGACAGGGGGCGCAATGAGCAGTTCTTC. Protein: CASSPSRDRGRNEQFF.

There are many counts of this clonotype. V is TRBV27 and J is TRBJ2-7; 10 bases map to TRBD1. Germline V gives CDR1 MNHEY, CDR2 SMNVEV (reference sequence). V was clipped by 6 bases and J by 3 bases; unmatched bases: 17. The CDR3 totals 18 residues. The CDR3 DNA reads TGTGCCAGCAGACCCCCGGACAGGGGGACTAGGGGTTACTACGAGCAGTACTTC. Its protein is CASRPPDRGTRGYYEQYF.